The T cell receptor beta chain under discussion was sequenced for a study of T cell therapy after organ transplantation. Study details: About 80% of the ten patients were clinical responders.

Whole-study results and caveats: Minimal repertoire change after therapy followed marked pretherapy expansions in nonresponders.

On this clone: Its antigen is unknown. At one end the junction does not follow the germline gene, possibly because of a read error.

TCRdb keeps only in-frame clones here, not all; method: immunoSEQ multiplex PCR. The sample has 45,000 to 60,000 clones; approximately 94% are singletons. The source material was CD8+ T cells from blood, sampled before autologous CMV-specific T cell therapy. The source is a human patient who had received a solid organ transplant and had CMV disease.

Written as DNA, the CDR3 is TGTGCCAGCAGCTTAGGCCTGGTGGACAGCACGGATACGCAGTATTTT. Its protein product is CASSLGLVDSTDTQYF. This chain uses TRBV13 with TRBJ2-3; maybe TRBD1 (6 bases). The V gene's germline CDR1 is PRHDT and CDR2 FYEKMQ (reference sequence). The CDR3 sequence is 16 residues long.